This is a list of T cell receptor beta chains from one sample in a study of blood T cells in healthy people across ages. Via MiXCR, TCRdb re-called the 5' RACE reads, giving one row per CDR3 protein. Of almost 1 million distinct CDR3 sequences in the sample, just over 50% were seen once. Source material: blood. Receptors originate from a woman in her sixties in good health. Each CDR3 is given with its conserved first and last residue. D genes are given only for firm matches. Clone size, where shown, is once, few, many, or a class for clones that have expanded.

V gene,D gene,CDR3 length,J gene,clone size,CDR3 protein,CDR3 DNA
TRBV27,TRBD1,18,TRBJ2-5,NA,CASSLRLFLGQGGQTQYF,TGTGCCAGCAGTTTAAGACTTTTTCTTGGACAGGGTGGACAGACCCAGTACTTC
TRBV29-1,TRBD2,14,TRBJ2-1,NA,CSGVAGGDYNEQFF,TGCAGCGGGGTAGCGGGAGGGGACTACAATGAGCAGTTCTTC
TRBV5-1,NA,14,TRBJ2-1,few,CASSMRLLESEQFF,TGCGCCAGCAGCATGCGGCTCTTAGAGAGTGAGCAGTTCTTC
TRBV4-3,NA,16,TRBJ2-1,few,CASSQDRWSSYNEQFF,TGCGCCAGCAGCCAAGACAGGTGGAGCTCCTACAATGAGCAGTTCTTC
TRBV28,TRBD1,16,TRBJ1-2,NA,CASSETGTGVRYGYTF,TGTGCCAGCAGTGAAACCGGGACAGGGGTCCGGTATGGCTACACCTTC
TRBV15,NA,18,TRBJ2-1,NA,CATSRGQKLRRSYNEQFF,TGTGCCACCAGCAGAGGCCAGAAGCTCCGACGCTCCTACAATGAGCAGTTCTTC
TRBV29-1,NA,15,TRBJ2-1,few,CSAKRGAGSYNEQFF,TGCAGCGCAAAAAGGGGTGCGGGCTCCTACAATGAGCAGTTCTTC
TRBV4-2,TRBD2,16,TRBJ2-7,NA,CASSRTGTSDSYEQYF,TGTGCCAGCAGCCGGACCGGGACTAGCGACTCCTACGAGCAGTACTTC
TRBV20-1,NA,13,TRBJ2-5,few,CSAPRDIAETQYF,TGCAGTGCGCCCCGGGACATAGCAGAGACCCAGTACTTC
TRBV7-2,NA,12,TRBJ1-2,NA,CASSLAFYGYTF,TGTGCCAGCAGCTTAGCGTTCTATGGCTACACCTTC
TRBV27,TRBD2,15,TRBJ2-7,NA,CVSSRTTSGGYEQYF,TGTGTCAGCAGTCGCACGACTAGCGGGGGTTACGAGCAGTACTTC
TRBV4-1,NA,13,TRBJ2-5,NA,CASGRGARETQYF,TGCGCCAGCGGACGTGGGGCCAGAGAGACCCAGTACTTC
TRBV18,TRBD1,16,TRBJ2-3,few,CASSPRGRGQTDTQYF,TGTGCCAGCTCACCACGGGGCAGGGGGCAGACAGATACGCAGTATTTT
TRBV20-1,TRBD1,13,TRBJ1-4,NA,CSARTGQNEKLFF,TGCAGTGCGCGGACAGGGCAAAATGAAAAACTGTTTTTT
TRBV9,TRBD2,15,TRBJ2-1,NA,CASSPRTSLNNEQFF,TGTGCCAGCAGCCCGAGGACTAGCCTAAACAATGAGCAGTTCTTC